What follows are 2 T cell receptor beta chains derived from one specimen sequenced in a study of blood T cell repertoires in COVID-19. Some clones are missing from TCRdb's copy, which holds only in-frame ones; the method was immunoSEQ multiplex PCR. Here the sample spans 40,000 or so clones, around 84% being singletons. The sequencing sample was made of peripheral blood. The source is a human donor in a cohort sampled during active COVID-19.

This clone appeared once. The chain is built from TRBV2 and TRBJ1-1; 10 bases are shared with TRBD1. Trimming at V came to 7 bases and at J to 1 base, leaving 6 bases not matched to a gene. Germline lookup yields CDR1 SNHLY and CDR2 FYNNEI. The CDR3 covers 15 residues. The CDR3 region is CASTRQGARNTEAFF. The DNA of the CDR3 is TGTGCCAGCACGCGACAGGGGGCAAGGAACACTGAAGCTTTCTTT.

V is TRBV5-4 and J is TRBJ2-7, with a weak D call TRBD1 (6 bases). This CDR3 comprises 15 residues. Germline V gene sequence: CDR1 SGHNT, CDR2 YYREEE (reference sequence). V was shortened by 4 bases and J by 1 base, with 15 bases between the two germline ends. CDR3 in DNA: TGTGCCAGCAGCCTCCCGGGACAAAATTCCTACGAGCAGTACTTC. Its protein is CASSLPGQNSYEQYF.